The T cell receptor (beta chain) described here comes from a study of T cell changes during pregnancy in multiple sclerosis. The data were produced by immunoSEQ multiplex PCR, yet TCRdb's version contains in-frame clones alone and is incomplete. Counted here are some 70,000 clones, around nine tenths occurring once; the ten biggest clones make up approximately 5.3%. This clone is a singleton in its sample. Germline V lookup: CDR1 LNHDA, CDR2 SQIVND (reference sequence). Trimming shortened V by 5 bases and J by 0 bases, and 14 bases separated the two germline ends. CDR3 length: 15 residues. This material consisted of CD8+ T cells from peripheral blood mononuclear cells, taken before pregnancy. The chain couples TRBV19 to TRBJ2-7, with D uncertain. This clonotype was obtained from a female donor with multiple sclerosis, enrolled in a pregnancy study. The CDR3 spells CASSQSLASSYEQYF. The CDR3 DNA sequence: TGTGCCAGTAGTCAAAGTCTCGCTAGCTCCTACGAGCAGTACTTC.